This note documents a single T cell receptor (beta chain) sequence. Seattle's enrolled individuals joined amid active infection and were then monitored longitudinally. These data come from a study of blood T cell repertoires in COVID-19. Per the original data handling: Counts of nucleated cells, estimated from reference gene primer amplification, were obtained. Measured with immunoSEQ multiplex PCR; TCRdb has only the in-frame clones, and not every one. That table is the source of V, J and clone size, and D and trimming were worked out from the DNA. The profile covers about 190,000 clones, with about three quarters appearing a single time and about 11% taken by the ten largest. Material: peripheral blood. The receptor comes from a woman older than 75 with COVID-19, enrolled during active disease.

The CDR3 coding sequence is TGTGCCAGTAGTGACAGGCGAGGGAACTATGGCTACACCTTC. The encoded protein is CASSDRRGNYGYTF. This rearrangement joins TRBV19 to TRBJ1-2; tentative D call: TRBD1 (6 bases). The ends were cut back, 5 bases at V and 2 bases at J, with 12 bases in the middle. Germline V gene data show CDR1 as LNHDA and CDR2 as SQIVND (reference sequence). The CDR3 contains 14 residues.